The rows below give T cell receptor beta chains drawn from one sample of a study of T cell responses to AZD1222 COVID-19 vaccine. Assay used: immunoSEQ multiplex PCR; TCRdb lists only in-frame clones, some missing. Of 120,000 to 150,000 clones detected, roughly nine tenths appear once; the ten largest clones hold about a tenth. The sample consisted of peripheral blood, taken 28 days after the second AZD1222 dose. These receptors came from an adult who received the AZD1222 COVID-19 vaccine. Both conserved end residues are part of each CDR3.

v_call,cdr3_length,cdr3_aa
TRBV3-1/TRBV3-2,16,CASSLSFSGRANEQFF
TRBV6-1,16,CASSEDSLGAFYEQYF
TRBV4-1,16,CASSRFTGGGEETQYF
TRBV19,15,CASSIGTGTYSPLHF
TRBV10-3,16,CAISESELVNYNEQFF
TRBV13,16,CASSFGGGDSNYGYTF
TRBV6-1,14,CASSEFGTTYEQYF
TRBV24-1,16,CATSDPYGDRDYGYTF
TRBV15,13,CATSTSTPETQYF
TRBV4-2,18,CASSQDGLEREGSDEQYF
TRBV7-6,14,CASSLAANTGELFF
TRBV21-1,16,CASSKAGGISYNEQFF
TRBV29-1,15,CSVEDPGTNWNTIYF
TRBV3-1/TRBV3-2,13,CASWTGGITEAFF
TRBV7-9,17,CASRRSGGPLNTGELFF
TRBV27,16,CASSLYPTSGRGEQYF
TRBV7-9,15,CASSFPGTGRTEAFF
TRBV6-1,16,CASSDNPGEPSSGYTF
TRBV6-5,14,CASIRQGIGYEAFF
TRBV10-2,15,CASRPGRIIYNEQFF
TRBV7-9,15,CASSLEGATNEKLFF
TRBV28,17,CASRDVIQRGAYNEQFF
TRBV6-5,15,CASRSSTGPNQPQHF
TRBV5-5,16,CASSLTALLSGNTIYF
TRBV21-1,14,CASSPGTQNTEAFF
TRBV11-2,18,CASSLDRWADRESVTQYF
TRBV20-1,11,CSTTTRATQYF
TRBV19,13,CASSFHSQGEQFF
TRBV5-4,14,CASSPSGGKNIQYF
TRBV19,12,CASSIGEVGQFF
TRBV7-2,17,CASSLVGTAGSGNTIYF
TRBV21-1,18,CASSKALSRDRDTDTQYF
TRBV30,11,CAWSGYYEQYF
TRBV18,14,CASSPSGGGVGYTF
TRBV5-4,14,CASSGDRINYGYTF
TRBV15,14,CATSRDRGPEGYTF
TRBV18,13,CASSPAQGQKAFF
TRBV29-1,12,CSAGTGGTEAFF
TRBV2,13,CATLSPMNTEAFF
TRBV15,15,CATSSPRLGYTEAFF
TRBV11-2,14,CASSRGAGFYGYTF
TRBV5-6,14,CASSRDSLGTEAFF
TRBV2,17,CASTRDRSYSGANVLTF
TRBV19,17,CASSSGGLAESTDTQYF
TRBV7-8,15,CASIAGTGTMGGQFF
TRBV30,15,CAWRLGTYDSYEQYF
TRBV19,13,CASSQDRDYGYTF
TRBV7-2,18,CASSLKAVGAWSTDTQYF